Listed below are T cell receptor beta chains from one sample, sequenced in a study of CD8+ T cells in alopecia areata. Sequenced by immunoSEQ multiplex PCR; TCRdb stores in-frame clones only, minus some. The table records 200,000 to 250,000 clones, about three fifths of them present only once. The source was CD4+ T cells sorted from blood, collected at week 4, from a patient treated with tofacitinib. The receptors were sampled from a human donor with alopecia areata. The CDR3 runs from the conserved cysteine through the conserved F or W. A D gene is named only where the DNA matches it firmly. The listing skips clone size in some rows; elsewhere it reads once, few, many or a size class.

>NA|TRBJ2-2|TRBV5-1|NA
CASSRGQTGELFF
TGCGCCAGCAGTAGGGGCCAAACCGGGGAGCTGTTTTTT
>NA|TRBJ1-1|TRBV29-1|NA
CSVGPDSTEAFF
TGCAGCGTTGGCCCGGACAGCACTGAAGCTTTCTTT
>NA|TRBJ1-6|TRBV7-2|NA
CASSYNSPLHF
TGTGCCAGCAGCTACAATTCACCCCTCCACTTT
>NA|TRBJ1-4|TRBV30|TRBD1
CAWQGADEKLFF
TGTGCCTGGCAGGGGGCAGATGAAAAACTGTTTTTT
>NA|TRBJ1-1|TRBV30|TRBD1
CAWILIPGQGAEAFF
TGTGCCTGGATACTCATCCCGGGACAGGGGGCTGAAGCTTTCTTT
>NA|TRBJ2-1|TRBV9|NA
CASSVGVNNEQFF
TGTGCCAGCAGCGTGGGGGTTAACAATGAGCAGTTCTTC
>NA|TRBJ1-2|TRBV29-1|TRBD1
CSVGTGDYGYTF
TGCAGCGTTGGGACAGGCGACTATGGCTACACCTTC
>few|TRBJ1-1|TRBV29-1|TRBD1
CSVAAGGQDTEAFF
TGCAGCGTTGCGGCAGGGGGGCAGGACACTGAAGCTTTCTTT
>few|TRBJ2-1|TRBV5-6|NA
CASSILQGPPGIPYNEQFF
TGTGCCAGCAGCATTCTACAGGGACCCCCCGGTATTCCCTACAATGAGCAGTTCTTC
>NA|TRBJ1-2|TRBV29-1|NA
CSVRTEGYTF
TGCAGCGTGAGGACAGAAGGCTACACCTTC
>NA|TRBJ1-2|TRBV4-1|NA
CASRPELLVYGYTF
TGCGCCAGCCGTCCCGAACTCCTCGTCTATGGCTACACCTTC